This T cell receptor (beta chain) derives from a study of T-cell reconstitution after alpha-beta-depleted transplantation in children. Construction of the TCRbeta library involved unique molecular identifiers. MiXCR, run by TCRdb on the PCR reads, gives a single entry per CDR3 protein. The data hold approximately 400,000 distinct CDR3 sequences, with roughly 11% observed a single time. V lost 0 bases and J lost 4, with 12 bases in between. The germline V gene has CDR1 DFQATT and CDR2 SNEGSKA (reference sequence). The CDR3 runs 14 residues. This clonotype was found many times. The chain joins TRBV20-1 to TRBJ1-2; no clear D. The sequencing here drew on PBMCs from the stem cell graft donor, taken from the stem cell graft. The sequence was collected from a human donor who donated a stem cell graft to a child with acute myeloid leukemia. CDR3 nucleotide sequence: TGCAGTGCTAGAGATCCAGCGGTGTCCTATGGCTACACCTTC. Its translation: CSARDPAVSYGYTF.